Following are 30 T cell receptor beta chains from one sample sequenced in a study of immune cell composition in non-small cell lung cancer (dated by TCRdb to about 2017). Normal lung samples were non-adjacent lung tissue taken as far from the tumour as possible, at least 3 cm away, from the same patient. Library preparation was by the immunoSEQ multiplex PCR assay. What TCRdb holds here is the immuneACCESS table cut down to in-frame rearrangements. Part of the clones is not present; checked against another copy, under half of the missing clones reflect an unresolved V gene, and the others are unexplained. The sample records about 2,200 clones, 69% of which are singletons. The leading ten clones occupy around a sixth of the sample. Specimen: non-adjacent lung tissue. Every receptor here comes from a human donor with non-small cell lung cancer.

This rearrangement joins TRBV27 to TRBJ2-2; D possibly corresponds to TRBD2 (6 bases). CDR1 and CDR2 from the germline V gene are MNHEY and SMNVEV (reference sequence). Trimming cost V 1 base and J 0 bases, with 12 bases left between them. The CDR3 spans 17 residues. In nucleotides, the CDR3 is TGTGCCAGCAGTTTATTACGGACTACCGCGAACACCGGGGAGCTGTTTTTT. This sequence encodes CASSLLRTTANTGELFF.

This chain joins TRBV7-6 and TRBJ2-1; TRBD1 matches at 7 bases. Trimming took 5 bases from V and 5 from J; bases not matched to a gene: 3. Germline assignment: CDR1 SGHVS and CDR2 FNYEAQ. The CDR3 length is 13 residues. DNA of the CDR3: TGTGCCAGCAGCGGGGACAGTAACAATGAGCAGTTCTTC. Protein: CASSGDSNNEQFF.

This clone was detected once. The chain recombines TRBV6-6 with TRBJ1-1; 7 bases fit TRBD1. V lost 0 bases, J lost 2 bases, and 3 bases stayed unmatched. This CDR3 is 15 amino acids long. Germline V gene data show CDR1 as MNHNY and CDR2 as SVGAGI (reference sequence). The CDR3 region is CASSYSGTVNTEAFF. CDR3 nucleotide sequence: TGTGCCAGCAGTTACTCGGGGACAGTAAACACTGAAGCTTTCTTT.

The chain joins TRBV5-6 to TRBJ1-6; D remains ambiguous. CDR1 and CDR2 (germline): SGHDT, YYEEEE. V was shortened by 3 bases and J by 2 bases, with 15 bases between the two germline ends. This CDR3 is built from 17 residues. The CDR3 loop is CASSSTKLATYNSPLHF. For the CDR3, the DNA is TGTGCCAGCAGCTCGACTAAACTAGCAACCTATAATTCACCCCTCCACTTT.

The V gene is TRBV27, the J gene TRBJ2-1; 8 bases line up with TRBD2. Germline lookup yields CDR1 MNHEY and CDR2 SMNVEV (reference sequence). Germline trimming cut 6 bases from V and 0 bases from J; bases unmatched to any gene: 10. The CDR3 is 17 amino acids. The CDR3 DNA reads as TGTGCCAGCAGCTCAACGGGTAGCGGGATCTCCTACAATGAGCAGTTCTTC. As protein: CASSSTGSGISYNEQFF.

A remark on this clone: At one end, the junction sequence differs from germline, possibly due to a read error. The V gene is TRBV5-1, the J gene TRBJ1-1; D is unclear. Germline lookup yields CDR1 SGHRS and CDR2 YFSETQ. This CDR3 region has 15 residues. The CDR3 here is CASSLAEHGNTEAFF. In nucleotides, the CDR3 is TGCGCCAGCAGCTTAGCCGAACACGGGAACACTGAGGCTTTCTTT.

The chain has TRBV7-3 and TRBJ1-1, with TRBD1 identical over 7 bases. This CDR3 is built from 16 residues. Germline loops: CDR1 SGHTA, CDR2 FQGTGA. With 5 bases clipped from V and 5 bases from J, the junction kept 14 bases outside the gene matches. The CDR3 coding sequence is TGTGCCAGCAGCCCCACGCGGGCAGGGGGTTTGACTGAAGCTTTCTTT. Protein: CASSPTRAGGLTEAFF.

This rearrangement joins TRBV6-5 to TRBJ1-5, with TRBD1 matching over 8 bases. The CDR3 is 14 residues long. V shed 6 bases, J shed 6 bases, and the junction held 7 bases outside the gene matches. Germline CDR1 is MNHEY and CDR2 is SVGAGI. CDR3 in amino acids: CASRTRQGFQPQHF. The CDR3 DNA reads TGTGCCAGCAGGACCAGACAGGGGTTTCAGCCCCAGCATTTT.

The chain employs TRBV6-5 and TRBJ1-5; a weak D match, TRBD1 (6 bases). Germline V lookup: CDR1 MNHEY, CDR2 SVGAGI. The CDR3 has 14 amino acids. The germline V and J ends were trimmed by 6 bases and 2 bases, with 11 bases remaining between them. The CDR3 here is CASRIRTGNQPQHF. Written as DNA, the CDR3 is TGTGCCAGCAGGATACGGACAGGCAATCAGCCCCAGCATTTT.

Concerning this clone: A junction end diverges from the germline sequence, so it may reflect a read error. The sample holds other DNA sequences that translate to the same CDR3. The CDR3 DNA sequence: TGTGCCAGCAGCGCCACTAGCGGGGGGACAGATACGCAATATTTT. Protein product: CASSATSGGTDTQYF. The chain has TRBV5-6 and TRBJ2-3, with 12 nucleotides matching TRBD2. This CDR3 has 15 residues. Germline V gives CDR1 SGHDT, CDR2 YYEEEE. Complete variable domain (other parts from reference TRBV5-6 and TRBJ2-3): DAGVTQSPTHLIKTRGQQVTLRCSPKSGHDTVSWYQQALGQGPQFIFQYYEEEERQRGNFPDRFSGHQFPNYSSELNVNALLLGDSALYLCASSATSGGTDTQYFGPGTRLTVL.

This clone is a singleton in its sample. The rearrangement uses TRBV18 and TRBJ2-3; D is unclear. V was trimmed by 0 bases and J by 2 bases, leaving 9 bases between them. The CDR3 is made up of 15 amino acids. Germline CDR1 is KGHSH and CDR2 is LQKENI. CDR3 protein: CASSPPGRSTDTQYF. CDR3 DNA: TGTGCCAGCTCACCACCGGGCAGGTCCACAGATACGCAGTATTTT.

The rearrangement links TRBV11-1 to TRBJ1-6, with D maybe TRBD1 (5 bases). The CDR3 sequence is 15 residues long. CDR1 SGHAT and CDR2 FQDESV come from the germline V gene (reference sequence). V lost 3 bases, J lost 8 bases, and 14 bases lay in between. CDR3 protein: CASSLAGGVDSPLHF. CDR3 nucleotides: TGTGCCAGCAGCTTGGCCGGAGGGGTAGATTCACCCCTCCACTTT.

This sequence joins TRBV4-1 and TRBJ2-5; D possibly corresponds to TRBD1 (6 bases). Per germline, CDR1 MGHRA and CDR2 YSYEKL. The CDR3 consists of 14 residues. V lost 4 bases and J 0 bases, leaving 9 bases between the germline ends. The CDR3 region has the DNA TGCGCCAGCAGCCCACGGACAGACCAAGAGACCCAGTACTTC. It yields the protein CASSPRTDQETQYF.

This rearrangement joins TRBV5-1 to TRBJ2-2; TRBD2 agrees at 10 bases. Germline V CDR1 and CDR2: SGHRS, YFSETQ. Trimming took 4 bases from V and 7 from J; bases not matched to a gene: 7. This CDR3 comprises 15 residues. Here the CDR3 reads CASSPTSGHDGELFF. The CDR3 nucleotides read TGCGCCAGCAGCCCGACTAGCGGGCATGACGGGGAGCTGTTTTTT.

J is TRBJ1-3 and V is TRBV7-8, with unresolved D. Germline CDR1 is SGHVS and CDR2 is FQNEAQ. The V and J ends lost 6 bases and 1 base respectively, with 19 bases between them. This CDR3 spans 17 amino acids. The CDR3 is CASRAGFFTDSGNTIYF. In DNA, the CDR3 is TGTGCCAGCAGAGCTGGTTTTTTCACAGATTCTGGAAACACCATATATTTT.

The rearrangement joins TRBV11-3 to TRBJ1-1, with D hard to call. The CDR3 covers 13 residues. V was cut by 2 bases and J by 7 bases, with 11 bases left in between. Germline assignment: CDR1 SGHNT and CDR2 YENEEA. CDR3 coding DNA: TGTGCCAGCAGCTTAAGCAATTCGCATGAAGCTTTCTTT. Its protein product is CASSLSNSHEAFF.

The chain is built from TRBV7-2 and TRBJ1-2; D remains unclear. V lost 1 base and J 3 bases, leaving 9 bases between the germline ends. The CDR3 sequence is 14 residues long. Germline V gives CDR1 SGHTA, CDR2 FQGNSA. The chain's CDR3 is CASSLEPGYYGYTF. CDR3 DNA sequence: TGTGCCAGCAGCTTAGAGCCAGGATACTATGGCTACACCTTC.

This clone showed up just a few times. CDR3 in amino acids: CATALGDSYEQYF. The DNA for the CDR3 is TGTGCCACCGCTTTGGGCGATTCCTACGAGCAGTACTTC. The chain recombines TRBV18 with TRBJ2-7; no clear D. The length of the CDR3 is 13 residues. CDR1 is KGHSH, CDR2 LQKENI, per germline. Deletions cut 10 bases from V and 1 base from J, with 14 bases between.

The CDR3 sequence: CASSLTGEAYGYTF. In nucleotides, the CDR3 is TGCGCCAGCAGTTTGACAGGGGAGGCCTATGGCTACACCTTC. The gene calls are TRBV5-1 and TRBJ1-2; TRBD1 agrees at 8 bases. J was trimmed by 4 bases and V by 5 bases; bases with no gene match: 7. CDR1 SGHRS and CDR2 YFSETQ come from the germline V gene. This CDR3 is built from 14 residues. Supplemented by reference TRBV5-1 and TRBJ1-2, the full variable domain reads KAGVTQTPRYLIKTRGQQVTLSCSPISGHRSVSWYQQTPGQGLQFLFEYFSETQRNKGNFPGRFSGRQFSNSRSEMNVSTLELGDSALYLCASSLTGEAYGYTFGSGTRLTVV.

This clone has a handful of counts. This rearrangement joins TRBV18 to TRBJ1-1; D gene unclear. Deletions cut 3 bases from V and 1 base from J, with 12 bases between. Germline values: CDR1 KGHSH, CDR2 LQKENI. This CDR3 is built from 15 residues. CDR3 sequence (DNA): TGTGCCAGCTCACCGTTAGCACCCACGAACACTGAAGCTTTCTTT. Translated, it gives CASSPLAPTNTEAFF.

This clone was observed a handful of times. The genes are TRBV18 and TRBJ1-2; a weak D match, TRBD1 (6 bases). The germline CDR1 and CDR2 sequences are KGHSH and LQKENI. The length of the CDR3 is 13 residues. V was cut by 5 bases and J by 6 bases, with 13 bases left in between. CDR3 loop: CASSTGNSDGYTF. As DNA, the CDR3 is TGTGCCAGCTCAACAGGGAACTCGGATGGCTACACCTTC. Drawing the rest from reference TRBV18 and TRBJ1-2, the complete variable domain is NAGVMQNPRHLVRRRGQEARLRCSPMKGHSHVYWYRQLPEEGLKFMVYLQKENIIDESGMPKERFSAEFPKEGPSILRIQQVVRGDSAAYFCASSTGNSDGYTFGSGTRLTVV.

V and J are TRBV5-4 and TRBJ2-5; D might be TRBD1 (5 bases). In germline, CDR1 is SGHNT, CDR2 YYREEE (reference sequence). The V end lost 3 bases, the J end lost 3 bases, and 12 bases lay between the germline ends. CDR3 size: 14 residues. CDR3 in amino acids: CASSSIGAKETQYF. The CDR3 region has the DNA TGTGCCAGCAGCTCTATTGGGGCTAAAGAGACCCAGTACTTC.

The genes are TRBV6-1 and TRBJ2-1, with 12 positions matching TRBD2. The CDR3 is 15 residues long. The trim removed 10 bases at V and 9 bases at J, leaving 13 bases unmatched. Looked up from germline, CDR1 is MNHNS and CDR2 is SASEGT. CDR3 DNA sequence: TGTGCCACCTTACCGCGGACTAGCGGGGTTGTTGAGCAGTTCTTC. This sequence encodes CATLPRTSGVVEQFF.

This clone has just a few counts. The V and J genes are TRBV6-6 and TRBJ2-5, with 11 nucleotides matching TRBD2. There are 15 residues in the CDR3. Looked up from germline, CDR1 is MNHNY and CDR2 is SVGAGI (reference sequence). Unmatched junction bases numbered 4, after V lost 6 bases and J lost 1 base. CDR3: CASSLGLAAQETQYF. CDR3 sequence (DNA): TGTGCCAGCAGCCTGGGACTAGCGGCCCAAGAGACCCAGTACTTC.

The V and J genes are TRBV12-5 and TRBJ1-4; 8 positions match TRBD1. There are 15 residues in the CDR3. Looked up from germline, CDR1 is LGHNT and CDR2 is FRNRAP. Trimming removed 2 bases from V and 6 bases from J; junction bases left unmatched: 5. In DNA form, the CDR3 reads TGTGCTAGTGGTTTGTCGGGCAGGGGGCATGAAAAACTGTTTTTT. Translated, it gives CASGLSGRGHEKLFF.

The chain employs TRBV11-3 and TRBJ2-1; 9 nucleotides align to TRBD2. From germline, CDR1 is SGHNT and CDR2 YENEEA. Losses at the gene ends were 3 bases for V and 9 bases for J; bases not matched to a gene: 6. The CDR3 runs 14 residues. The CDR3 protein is CASSFTGTSSEQFF. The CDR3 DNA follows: TGTGCCAGCAGCTTCACCGGGACTAGCAGTGAGCAGTTCTTC.

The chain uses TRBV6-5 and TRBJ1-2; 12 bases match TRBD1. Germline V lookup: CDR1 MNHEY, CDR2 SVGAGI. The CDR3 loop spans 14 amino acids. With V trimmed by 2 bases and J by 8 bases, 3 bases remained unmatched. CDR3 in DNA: TGTGCCAGCAGTTACCCCGGGACAGGGGGCGGCTACACCTTC. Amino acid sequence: CASSYPGTGGGYTF.

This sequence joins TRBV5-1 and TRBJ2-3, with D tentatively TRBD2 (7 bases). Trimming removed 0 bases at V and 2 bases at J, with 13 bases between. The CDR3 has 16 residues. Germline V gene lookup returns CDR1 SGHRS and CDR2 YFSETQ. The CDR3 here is CASSLGGGANTDTQYF. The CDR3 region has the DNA TGCGCCAGCAGCTTGGGAGGGGGGGCCAACACAGATACGCAGTATTTT.

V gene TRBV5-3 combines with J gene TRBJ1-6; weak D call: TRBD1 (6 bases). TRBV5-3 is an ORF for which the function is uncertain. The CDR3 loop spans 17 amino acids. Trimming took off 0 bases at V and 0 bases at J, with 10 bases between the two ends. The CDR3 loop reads CARSLGAGASYNSPLHF. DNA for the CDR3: TGTGCCAGAAGCTTGGGTGCAGGGGCCTCCTATAATTCACCCCTCCACTTT.

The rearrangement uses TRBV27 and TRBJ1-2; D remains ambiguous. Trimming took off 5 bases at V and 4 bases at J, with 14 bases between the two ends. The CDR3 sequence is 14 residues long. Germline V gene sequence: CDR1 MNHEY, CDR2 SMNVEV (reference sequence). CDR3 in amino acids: CASSPFRGGYGYTF. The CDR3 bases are TGTGCCAGCAGTCCCTTTCGGGGTGGCTATGGCTACACCTTC.